What follows are 7 T cell receptor beta chains derived from one specimen sequenced in a study of blood T cell repertoires in COVID-19. TCRdb keeps only in-frame clones here, not all; method: immunoSEQ multiplex PCR. Of about 280,000 clones listed, nearly 90% are singletons. Sequencing was performed on PBMCs or T cells enriched from blood (not recorded which). The receptors come from a woman aged 18 to 35 with acute COVID-19.

The rearrangement links TRBV30 to TRBJ1-6; 7 bases align to TRBD1. Germline V gene data show CDR1 as GTSNPN and CDR2 as SVGIG (reference sequence). The CDR3 is 18 residues long. The V gene end was trimmed by 4 bases and the J gene end by 0 bases; junction bases not matched to a gene: 12. The chain's CDR3 is CAWTPMGQRSSYNSPLHF. In DNA, the CDR3 is TGTGCCTGGACCCCCATGGGACAGAGAAGCTCCTATAATTCACCCCTCCACTTT.

The chain couples TRBV5-1 to TRBJ2-4; 7 positions agree with TRBD1. Trimming took 4 bases from V and 3 from J; bases not matched to a gene: 7. The V gene's germline CDR1 is SGHRS and CDR2 YFSETQ. This CDR3 has 15 amino acids. Written as DNA, the CDR3 is TGCGCCAGCAGCGTACAGGGGTTTGGCAAAAACATTCAGTACTTC. Translation gives CASSVQGFGKNIQYF.

The chain joins TRBV4-1 to TRBJ2-7; D is perhaps TRBD1 (5 bases). This CDR3 has 14 amino acids. V lost 0 bases to trimming and J lost 3 bases, with 9 bases between them. CDR1 is MGHRA and CDR2 is YSYEKL in the germline V gene. The CDR3, as DNA: TGCGCCAGCAGCCAAGATGGACAAGGCTACGAGCAGTACTTC. This sequence encodes CASSQDGQGYEQYF.

This clone was seen a few times. The rearrangement links TRBV28 to TRBJ2-2; D gene ambiguous. CDR1 MDHEN and CDR2 SYDVKM come from the germline V gene. V was trimmed by 5 bases and J by 0 bases, leaving 10 bases between them. This CDR3 has 15 residues. DNA of the CDR3: TGTGCCAGCAGTAGGAAACAGACGAACACCGGGGAGCTGTTTTTT. Translated: CASSRKQTNTGELFF. Filled out from reference TRBV28 and TRBJ2-2, the complete variable domain reads DVKVTQSSRYLVKRTGEKVFLECVQDMDHENMFWYRQDPGLGLRLIYFSYDVKMKEKGDIPEGYSVSREKKERFSLILESASTNQTSMYLCASSRKQTNTGELFFGEGSRLTVL.

The chain joins TRBV7-9 to TRBJ2-1, with D perhaps TRBD2 (6 bases). Germline values: CDR1 SEHNR, CDR2 FQNEAQ (reference sequence). Trimming pared 4 bases from V and 3 bases from J, leaving 16 bases between. This CDR3 has 16 amino acids. The CDR3 nucleotides are TGTGCCAGCAGCTCCGGGGACCGCGGGGTCTACAATGAGCAGTTCTTC. Amino acids: CASSSGDRGVYNEQFF.

This clone was found once. This chain uses TRBV27 with TRBJ1-5; 10 bases map to TRBD1. V lost 5 bases to trimming and J lost 0 bases; unmatched junction nucleotides: 4. The CDR3 extends over 16 amino acids. Looked up from germline, CDR1 is MNHEY and CDR2 is SMNVEV (reference sequence). The CDR3 DNA follows: TGTGCCAGCAGTCCTCGGGACAGGGGTAGCAATCAGCCCCAGCATTTT. Translated: CASSPRDRGSNQPQHF.

V is TRBV27 and J is TRBJ2-5; 7 bases line up with TRBD1. The V and J ends lost 4 bases and 4 bases, in that order; junction bases with no gene match: 6. CDR1 MNHEY and CDR2 SMNVEV come from the germline V gene (reference sequence). The CDR3 has 14 residues. The CDR3 DNA follows: TGTGCCAGCAGTTCAGGGACAGAAGGAGAGACCCAGTACTTC. This codes for CASSSGTEGETQYF.